This TCR beta chain was sequenced for a study of blood T cells in healthy people across ages. The study recruited healthy Caucasian donors from Russia who were aged roughly 6 to 95. In each sample, at least 6 million PBMCs were isolated. A sample-barcoded 5' primer and a J-beta primer mix were used in a second PCR of roughly 7 to 11 cycles. Every individual sample yielded 2.5 million or more paired-end reads (each containing CDR3). Each CDR3 protein is one row after TCRdb ran MiXCR on the 5' RACE reads. The sample consists of 1.5 million to 2 million distinct CDR3 sequences, roughly 43% of them appearing once. The ends were cut back, 3 bases at V and 3 bases at J, with 12 bases in the middle. The CDR3 sequence is 15 residues long. CDR1 SGHRS and CDR2 YFSETQ come from the germline V gene.

The chain carries TRBV5-1 and TRBJ2-2; the D gene is possibly TRBD1 (6 bases). Sequencing was carried out using blood. The receptor's source is a human donor in good health. The CDR3 sequence: CASSSPDRYTGELFF. Written as DNA, the CDR3 is TGCGCCAGCAGCTCTCCGGACAGATACACCGGGGAGCTGTTTTTT.